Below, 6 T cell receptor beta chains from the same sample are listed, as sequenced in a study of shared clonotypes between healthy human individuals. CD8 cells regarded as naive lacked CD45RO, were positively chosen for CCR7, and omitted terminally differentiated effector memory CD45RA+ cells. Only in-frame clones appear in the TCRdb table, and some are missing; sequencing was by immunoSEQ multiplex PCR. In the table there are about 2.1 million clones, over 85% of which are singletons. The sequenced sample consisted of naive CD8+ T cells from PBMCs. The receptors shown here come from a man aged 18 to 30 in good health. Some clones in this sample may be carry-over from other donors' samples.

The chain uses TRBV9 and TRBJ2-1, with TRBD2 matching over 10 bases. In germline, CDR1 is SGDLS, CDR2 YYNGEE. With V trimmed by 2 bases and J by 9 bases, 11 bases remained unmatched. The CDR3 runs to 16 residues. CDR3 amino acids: CASSVSGTSASSEQFF. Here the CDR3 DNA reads TGTGCCAGCAGCGTGAGTGGGACTAGCGCAAGCAGTGAGCAGTTCTTC.

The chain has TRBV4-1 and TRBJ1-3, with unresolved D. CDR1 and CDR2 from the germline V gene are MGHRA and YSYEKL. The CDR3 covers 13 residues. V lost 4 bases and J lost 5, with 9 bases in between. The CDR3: CASSPEVRNTIYF. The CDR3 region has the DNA TGCGCCAGCAGCCCGGAGGTTAGAAACACCATATATTTT.

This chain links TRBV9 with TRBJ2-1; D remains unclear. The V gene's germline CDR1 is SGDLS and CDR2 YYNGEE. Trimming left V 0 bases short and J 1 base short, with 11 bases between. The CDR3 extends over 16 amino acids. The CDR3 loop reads CASSVAKGGSYNEQFF. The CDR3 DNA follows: TGTGCCAGCAGCGTAGCGAAGGGTGGATCCTACAATGAGCAGTTCTTC. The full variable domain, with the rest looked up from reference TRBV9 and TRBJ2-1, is DSGVTQTPKHLITATGQRVTLRCSPRSGDLSVYWYQQSLDQGLQFLIQYYNGEERAKGNILERFSAQQFPDLHSELNLSSLELGDSALYFCASSVAKGGSYNEQFFGPGTRLTVL.

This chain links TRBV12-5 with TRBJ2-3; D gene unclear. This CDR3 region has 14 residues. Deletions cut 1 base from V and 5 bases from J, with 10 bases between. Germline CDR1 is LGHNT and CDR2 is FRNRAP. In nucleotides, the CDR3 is TGTGCTAGTGGTTTGGACCCGGTCAGAGATACGCAGTATTTT. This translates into CASGLDPVRDTQYF.

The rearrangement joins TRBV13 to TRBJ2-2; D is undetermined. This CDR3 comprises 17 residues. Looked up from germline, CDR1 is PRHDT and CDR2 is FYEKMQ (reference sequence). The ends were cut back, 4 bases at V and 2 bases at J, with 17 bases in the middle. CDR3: CASSSRGGRVNTGELFF. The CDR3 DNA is TGTGCCAGCAGCTCTCGAGGTGGTAGGGTCAACACCGGGGAGCTGTTTTTT.

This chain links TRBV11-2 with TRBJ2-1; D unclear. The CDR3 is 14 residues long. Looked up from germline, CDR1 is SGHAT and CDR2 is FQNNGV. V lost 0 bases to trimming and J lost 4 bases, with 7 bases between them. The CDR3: CASSLDGGYNEQFF. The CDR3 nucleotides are TGTGCCAGCAGCTTAGATGGCGGTTACAATGAGCAGTTCTTC.